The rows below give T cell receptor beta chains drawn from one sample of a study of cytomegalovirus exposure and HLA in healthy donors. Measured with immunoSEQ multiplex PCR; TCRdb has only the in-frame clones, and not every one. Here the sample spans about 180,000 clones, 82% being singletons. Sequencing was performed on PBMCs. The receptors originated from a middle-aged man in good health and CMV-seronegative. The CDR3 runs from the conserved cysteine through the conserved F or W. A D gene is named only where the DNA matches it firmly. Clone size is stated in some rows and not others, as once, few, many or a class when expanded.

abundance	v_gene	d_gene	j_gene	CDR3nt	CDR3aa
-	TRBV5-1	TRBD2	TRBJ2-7	TGCGCCAGCAGCTTGGCGGCGGGAGGGCACTACGAGCAGTACTTC	CASSLAAGGHYEQYF
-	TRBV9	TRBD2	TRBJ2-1	TGTGCCAGCAGCGTAGGTAGCGGGAGGTTGCATGAGCAGTTCTTC	CASSVGSGRLHEQFF
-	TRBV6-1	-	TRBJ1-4	TGTGCCAGCAGTGAAGTAGGGAGTGAAGCTAATGAAAAACTGTTTTTT	CASSEVGSEANEKLFF
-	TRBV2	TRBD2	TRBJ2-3	TGTGCCAGCAGTACGGGAGGGTACACAGATACGCAGTATTTT	CASSTGGYTDTQYF
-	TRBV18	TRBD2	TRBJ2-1	TGTGCCAGTGCCTCTAGCGGGAGTAATGAGCAGTTCTTC	CASASSGSNEQFF
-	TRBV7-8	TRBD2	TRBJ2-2	TGTGCCAGCAGCGAGACTAGCACGTCCACCGGGGAGCTGTTTTTT	CASSETSTSTGELFF
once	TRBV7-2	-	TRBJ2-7	TGTGCCAGCAGCTTAGTAGCTAGCCAACCATCCTACGAGCAGTACTTC	CASSLVASQPSYEQYF
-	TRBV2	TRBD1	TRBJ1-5	TGTGCCAGCAGCCAAGGCTACCGGGACAGGGTGAACTTT	CASSQGYRDRVNF
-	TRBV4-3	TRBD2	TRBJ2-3	TGCGCCAGCAGCCAAGAGACGCCTAGCGGGAGACATACGCAGTATTTT	CASSQETPSGRHTQYF
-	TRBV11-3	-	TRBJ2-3	TGTGCCAGCAGCTTAATCCGGGGGACGGATACGCAGTATTTT	CASSLIRGTDTQYF
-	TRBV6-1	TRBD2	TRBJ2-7	TGTGCCAGCAGTGAATCGGGTTACGCTAGCGGGAAATACGAGCAGTACTTC	CASSESGYASGKYEQYF
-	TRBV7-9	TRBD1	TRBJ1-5	TGTGCCAGCAGCTCCGGTCGACAGGGGGCGCCTGGGCAGCCCCAGCATTTT	CASSSGRQGAPGQPQHF
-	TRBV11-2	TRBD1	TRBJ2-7	TGTGCCAGCAGGACCCGGGACAGGACCTCCTACGAGCAGTACTTC	CASRTRDRTSYEQYF
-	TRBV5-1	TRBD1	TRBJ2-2	TGCGCCAGCAGCTCGGACGGGACAGGGATAACCGGGGAGCTGTTTTTT	CASSSDGTGITGELFF
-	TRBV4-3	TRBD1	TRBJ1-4	TGCGCCAGCAGCCAAGCGCCGGGACAGGGCAGGGAAAAACTGTTTTTT	CASSQAPGQGREKLFF
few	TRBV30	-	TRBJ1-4	TGTGCCTGGAGTGTATTCGGGAAGTTGAAGGAAAAACTGTTTTTT	CAWSVFGKLKEKLFF
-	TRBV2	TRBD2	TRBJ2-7	TGTGCCAGCAGTGATCCGCCCAGCGGGAGTTCCTACGAGCAGTACTTC	CASSDPPSGSSYEQYF
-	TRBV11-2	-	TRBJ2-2	TGTGCCAGCAAAACTGTCAGGGCGAACACCGGGGAGCTGTTTTTT	CASKTVRANTGELFF
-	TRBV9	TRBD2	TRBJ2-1	TGTGCCAGCAGCGGCGGGACTAGCGGGACCTACAATGAGCAGTTCTTC	CASSGGTSGTYNEQFF
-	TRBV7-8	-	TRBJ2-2	TGTGCCAGCAGGGCAAGCGCCTCGAACACCGGGGAGCTGTTTTTT	CASRASASNTGELFF
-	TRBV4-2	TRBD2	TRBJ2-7	TGTGCCAGCAGCCAAGAGCCGGGGCTAGCGGCGTACGAGCAGTACTTC	CASSQEPGLAAYEQYF
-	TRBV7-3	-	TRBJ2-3	TGTGCCAGCAGCCCGGGGGACACAGATACGCAGTATTTT	CASSPGDTDTQYF
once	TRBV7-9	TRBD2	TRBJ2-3	TGTGCCAGCAGCTTAAGCCTGGGCGGGAGCCCCCAGGACACAGATACGCAGTATTTT	CASSLSLGGSPQDTDTQYF
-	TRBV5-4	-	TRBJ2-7	TGTGCCAGCGCGACACTGGGCTACGAGCAGTACTTC	CASATLGYEQYF
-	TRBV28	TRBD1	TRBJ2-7	TGTGCCAGCAGTTCCGCTGCCGGGACAGTGGCTTCCTACGAGCAGTACTTC	CASSSAAGTVASYEQYF
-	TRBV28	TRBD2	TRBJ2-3	TGTGCCAGCAGTTTTAGCGGGAACACAGATACGCAGTATTTT	CASSFSGNTDTQYF
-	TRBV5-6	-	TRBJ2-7	TGTGCCAGCAGCTTGAGGGGCCCCTACGAGCAGTACTTC	CASSLRGPYEQYF
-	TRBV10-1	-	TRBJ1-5	TGCGCCAGCACAAGAGGGGACTACAATCAGCCCCAGCATTTT	CASTRGDYNQPQHF
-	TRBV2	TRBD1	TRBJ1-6	TGTGCCAGCATTGGACAGGGACTGAGTTCACCCCTCCACTTT	CASIGQGLSSPLHF
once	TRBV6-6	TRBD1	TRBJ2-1	TGTGCCAGCAGTCCCCCGGGACAGGACCTTCGGGAGCAGTTCTTC	CASSPPGQDLREQFF
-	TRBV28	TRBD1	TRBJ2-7	TGTGCCAGCAGTACGACAGGGCCTCCCTACGAGCAGTACTTC	CASSTTGPPYEQYF
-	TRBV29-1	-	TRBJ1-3	TGCAGCGTTGCCTCCGGGTACTCTGGAAACACCATATATTTT	CSVASGYSGNTIYF
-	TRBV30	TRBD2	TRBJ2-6	TGTGCCTGGAGTGTCGGGGGGGAAAGCTCTGGGGCTAACGTCCTGACTTTC	CAWSVGGESSGANVLTF
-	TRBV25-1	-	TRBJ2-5	TGTGCCAGCAGTGTCGGGGGTCGGGGTAGTGGGCAGGAGACCCAGTACTTC	CASSVGGRGSGQETQYF
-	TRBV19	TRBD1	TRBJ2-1	TGTGCCAGTAGTACTATAAAGACAGGGATGACTGAGCAGTTCTTC	CASSTIKTGMTEQFF
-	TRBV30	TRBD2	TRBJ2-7	TGTGCCTGGACCGGGGGGACTAGCGGCCTCTACGAGCAGTACTTC	CAWTGGTSGLYEQYF
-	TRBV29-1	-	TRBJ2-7	TGCAGCGCAAGGGGGGGTGTTAGCTACGAGCAGTACTTC	CSARGGVSYEQYF
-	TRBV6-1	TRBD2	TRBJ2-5	TGTGCCAGCAGTGCGGGGACTAGCGGGGCACAAGAGACCCAGTACTTC	CASSAGTSGAQETQYF
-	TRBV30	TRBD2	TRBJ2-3	TGTGCCTGCAGAAGACTAGCCACCTCCACAGATACGCAGTATTTT	CACRRLATSTDTQYF
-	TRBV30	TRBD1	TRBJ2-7	TGTGCCTGGAGGGGACAGGGGGCATTGAACGAGCAGTACTTC	CAWRGQGALNEQYF
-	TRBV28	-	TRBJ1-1	TGTGCCAGCAGTTTGGGCAGGTTGAACACTGAAGCTTTCTTT	CASSLGRLNTEAFF
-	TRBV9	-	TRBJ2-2	TGTGCCAGCACCCCAGGGGGGTTTCGGGACACCGGGGAGCTGTTTTTT	CASTPGGFRDTGELFF
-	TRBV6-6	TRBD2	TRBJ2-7	TGTGCCAGCGGCGGGACTAGCGGGGCCCACGAGCAGTACTTC	CASGGTSGAHEQYF
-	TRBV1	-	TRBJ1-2	TGCACCAGCAGCCAAGAGGGGGGGGTAAGCGGCTACACCTTC	CTSSQEGGVSGYTF
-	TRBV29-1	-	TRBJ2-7	TGCAGCGCCCGGGACTACGAGCAGTACTTC	CSARDYEQYF
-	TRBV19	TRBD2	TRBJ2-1	TGTGCCAGTAGAAGTTGGGGAGGGATAGACAATGAGCAGTTCTTC	CASRSWGGIDNEQFF
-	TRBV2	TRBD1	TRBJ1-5	TGTGCCAGCAGGGGTGGACAGGGAGGCAATCAGCCCCAGCATTTT	CASRGGQGGNQPQHF